This T cell receptor (beta chain) was documented in a study of identical twins. Study outcomes and limitations: In beta out-of-frame sequences, the excess sharing between twins was weaker. Whereas memory repertoires showed no such difference, abundant cord blood beta clonotypes carried fewer insertions.

With 4 bases removed from V and 7 bases from J, the gap between germline ends came to 12 bases. CDR1 and CDR2 (germline): SGDLS, YYNGEE. The CDR3 covers 13 residues. MiXCR was run by TCRdb on the 5' RACE reads, yielding one entry per CDR3 protein. Altogether 520,000 or so distinct CDR3 sequences are present, around 20% being singletons, with the ten largest covering 0.8% to 1%. About this clonotype: Its antigen is currently unknown.

Another study also made use of these data, one on T cells expressing NK-cell markers. That paper adds: Top CD8+ clonotypes included the dominant CD3+CD56+NKG2C+ clonotypes in six donors.

This sequence originates from a woman between 18 and 29 years old in good health. The genes are TRBV9 and TRBJ1-3, with D unresolved. The sequenced sample was CD4+ T cells sorted from blood. In nucleotides, the CDR3 is TGTGCCAGCAGCCCGTCCTTTGGGAACACCATATATTTT. As protein: CASSPSFGNTIYF.